This T cell receptor (beta chain) was documented in a study of vaccination effects on CD4 cells after COVID-19. Whole-study context: Following the second dose by a median of 72 days, the post-vaccine samples were obtained. Whole-study findings and limits: Infection- and vaccine-induced clones contracted markedly late after vaccination.

The V gene end was trimmed by 6 bases and the J gene end by 0 bases; junction bases not matched to a gene: 11. There are 17 residues in the CDR3. From germline, CDR1 is SGHAT and CDR2 FQNNGV. Clones were sequenced by immunoSEQ multiplex PCR, and TCRdb holds only the in-frame ones, with some missing. This table holds tens of thousands of clones, 70% to 75% found once. An approximately ten-day culture period preceded the isolation of CD4+ T cells. The participants, recipients of two vaccine doses, got either BNT162b2 or mRNA-1273. Cells had half their medium changed to IL-2 medium on days 3 and 7. Worth noting for this clone: The target antigen is unknown.

Material: CD4+ T cells from PBMCs cultured without peptide, obtained after COVID-19 vaccination. The genes are TRBV11-2 and TRBJ2-1, with 7 nucleotides matching TRBD2. The receptor was derived from a human donor who received a COVID-19 vaccine. CDR3 residues: CASRRLAVRSSYNEQFF. The CDR3 coding sequence is TGTGCCAGCAGACGGCTAGCGGTTAGGAGCTCCTACAATGAGCAGTTCTTC.